Detailed here is one T cell receptor beta chain. Its antigen is currently unknown. This record comes from a study of beta chain features in type 1 diabetes. Study-wide background: The study examined about 100 million sorted cells across all samples.

Investigators reverse transcribed all isolated RNA, so they sequenced expressed TCRB transcripts. Assay used: immunoSEQ multiplex PCR; TCRdb lists only in-frame clones, some missing. The profile covers 100,000 to 150,000 clones, with approximately 9% appearing a single time and roughly 0.75% taken by the ten largest. The V and J ends lost 4 bases and 0 bases respectively, with 7 bases between them. Germline V gene lookup returns CDR1 SQVTM and CDR2 ANQGSEA. The CDR3 runs to 13 residues. Whole-study results and caveats: Any HLA type influence on TCRB rearrangement was left unresolved here. The naive, central memory and Treg TCRB repertoires showed an apparent similarity that was greater among patients than among healthy donors. The VDJ junctions of type 1 diabetes patients carried fewer insertions and more deletions. TCRB CDR3s from Type 1 diabetes patients were moderately but significantly shorter in all four CD4+ subsets.

The sample was central memory CD4+ T cells from blood. This sequence originates from a man aged 25 to 40 with type 1 diabetes. V is TRBV29-1 and J is TRBJ2-1; no clear D. CDR3 region: CSVVQLSYNEQFF. The CDR3 nucleotides read TGCAGCGTTGTACAGCTCTCCTACAATGAGCAGTTCTTC.